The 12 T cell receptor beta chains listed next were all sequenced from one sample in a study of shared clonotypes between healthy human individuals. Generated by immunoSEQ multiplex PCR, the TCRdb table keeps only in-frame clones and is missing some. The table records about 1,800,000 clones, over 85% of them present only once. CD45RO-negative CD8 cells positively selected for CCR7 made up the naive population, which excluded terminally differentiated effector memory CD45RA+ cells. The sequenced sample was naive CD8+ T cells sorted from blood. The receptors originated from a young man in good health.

The CDR3 loop is CASSFGGGVDEQFF. CDR3 bases: TGTGCCAGCAGCTTCGGCGGGGGCGTCGATGAGCAGTTCTTC. V is TRBV7-8 and J is TRBJ2-1; D might be TRBD2 (7 bases). V was shortened by 3 bases and J by 8 bases, with 14 bases between the two germline ends. Germline-derived CDR1 and CDR2 are SGHVS and FQNEAQ. The CDR3 is 14 residues long.

CDR3 in amino acids: CASSHATDNTGELFF. The CDR3 bases are TGTGCCAGCAGCCATGCGACAGATAACACCGGGGAGCTGTTTTTT. The chain couples TRBV5-6 to TRBJ2-2, with D perhaps matching TRBD1 (5 bases). Trimming pared 4 bases from V and 2 bases from J, leaving 12 bases between. Germline V CDR1 and CDR2: SGHDT, YYEEEE. The CDR3 has 15 residues.

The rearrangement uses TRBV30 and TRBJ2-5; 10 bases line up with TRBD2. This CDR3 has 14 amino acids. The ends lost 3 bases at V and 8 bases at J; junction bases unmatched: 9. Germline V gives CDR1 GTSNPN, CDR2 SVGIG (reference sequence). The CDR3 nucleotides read TGTGCCTGGAGAGCCGGGACTAGCGTTTCAACCCAGTACTTC. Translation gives CAWRAGTSVSTQYF.

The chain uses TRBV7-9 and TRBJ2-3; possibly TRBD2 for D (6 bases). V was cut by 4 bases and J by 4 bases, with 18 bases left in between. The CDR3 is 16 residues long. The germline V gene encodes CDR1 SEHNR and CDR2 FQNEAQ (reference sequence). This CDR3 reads CASSSAYGGEPDTQYF. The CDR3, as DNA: TGTGCCAGCAGCTCGGCCTACGGGGGAGAGCCAGATACGCAGTATTTT.

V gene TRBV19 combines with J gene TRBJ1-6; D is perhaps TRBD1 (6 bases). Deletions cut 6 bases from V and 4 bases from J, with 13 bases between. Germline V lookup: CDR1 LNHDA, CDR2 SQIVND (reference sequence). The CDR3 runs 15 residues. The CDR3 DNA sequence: TGTGCCAGTAGGCCGGGGGGCGCATATAATTCACCCCTCCACTTT. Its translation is CASRPGGAYNSPLHF.

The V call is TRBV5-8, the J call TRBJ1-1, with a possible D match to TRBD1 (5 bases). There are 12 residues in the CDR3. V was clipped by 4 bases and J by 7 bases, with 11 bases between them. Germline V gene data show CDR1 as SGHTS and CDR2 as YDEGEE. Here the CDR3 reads CASSPGGSEAFF. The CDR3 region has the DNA TGTGCCAGCAGCCCTGGGGGGAGTGAAGCTTTCTTT.

The chain's CDR3 is CASSLLTGSTYEQYF. The CDR3 DNA reads as TGTGCCAGCAGCTTATTGACAGGGAGTACCTACGAGCAGTACTTC. This rearrangement joins TRBV11-2 to TRBJ2-7, with 7 bases aligning to TRBD1. Germline CDR1 and CDR2: SGHAT and FQNNGV. The CDR3 is made up of 15 amino acids. J was trimmed by 2 bases and V by 2 bases; bases with no gene match: 6.

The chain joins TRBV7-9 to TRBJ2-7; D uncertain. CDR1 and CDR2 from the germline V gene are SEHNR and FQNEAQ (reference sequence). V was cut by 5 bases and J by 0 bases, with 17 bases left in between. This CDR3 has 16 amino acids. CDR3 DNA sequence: TGTGCCAGCAGCGACCAGATAGGGCCGGGCTCCTACGAGCAGTACTTC. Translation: CASSDQIGPGSYEQYF.

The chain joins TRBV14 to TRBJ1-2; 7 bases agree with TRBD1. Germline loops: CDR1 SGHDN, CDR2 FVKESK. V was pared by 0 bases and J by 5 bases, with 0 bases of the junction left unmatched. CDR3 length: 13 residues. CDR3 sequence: CASSQDRGYGYTF. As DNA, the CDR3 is TGTGCCAGCAGCCAAGACAGGGGGTATGGCTACACCTTC.

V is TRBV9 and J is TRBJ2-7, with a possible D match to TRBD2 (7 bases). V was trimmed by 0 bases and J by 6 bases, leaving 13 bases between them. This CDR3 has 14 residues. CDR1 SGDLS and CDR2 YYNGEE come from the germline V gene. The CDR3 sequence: CASSVGGGAGEQYF. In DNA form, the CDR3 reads TGTGCCAGCAGCGTAGGAGGGGGGGCCGGCGAGCAGTACTTC. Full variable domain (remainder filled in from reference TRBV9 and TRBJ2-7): DSGVTQTPKHLITATGQRVTLRCSPRSGDLSVYWYQQSLDQGLQFLIQYYNGEERAKGNILERFSAQQFPDLHSELNLSSLELGDSALYFCASSVGGGAGEQYFGPGTRLTVT.

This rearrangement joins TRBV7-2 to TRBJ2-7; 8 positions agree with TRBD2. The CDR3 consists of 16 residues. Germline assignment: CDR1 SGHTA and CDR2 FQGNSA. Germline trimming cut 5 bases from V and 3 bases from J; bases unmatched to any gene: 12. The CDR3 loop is CASSPLAGTSLYEQYF. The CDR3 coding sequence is TGTGCCAGCAGCCCCCTCGCGGGGACTAGTCTCTACGAGCAGTACTTC. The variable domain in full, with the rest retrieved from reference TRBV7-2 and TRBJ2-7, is GAGVSQSPSNKVTEKGKDVELRCDPISGHTALYWYRQSLGQGLEFLIYFQGNSAPDKSGLPSDRFSAERTGGSVSTLTIQRTQQEDSAVYLCASSPLAGTSLYEQYFGPGTRLTVT.

CDR3 residues: CSVDTGISYGYTF. In DNA, the CDR3 is TGCAGCGTTGACACAGGGATCTCTTATGGCTACACCTTC. The V and J genes are TRBV29-1 and TRBJ1-2; D may be TRBD1 (6 bases). Germline V gene sequence: CDR1 SQVTM, CDR2 ANQGSEA. This CDR3 has 13 residues. V was shortened by 3 bases and J by 5 bases, with 13 bases between the two germline ends.